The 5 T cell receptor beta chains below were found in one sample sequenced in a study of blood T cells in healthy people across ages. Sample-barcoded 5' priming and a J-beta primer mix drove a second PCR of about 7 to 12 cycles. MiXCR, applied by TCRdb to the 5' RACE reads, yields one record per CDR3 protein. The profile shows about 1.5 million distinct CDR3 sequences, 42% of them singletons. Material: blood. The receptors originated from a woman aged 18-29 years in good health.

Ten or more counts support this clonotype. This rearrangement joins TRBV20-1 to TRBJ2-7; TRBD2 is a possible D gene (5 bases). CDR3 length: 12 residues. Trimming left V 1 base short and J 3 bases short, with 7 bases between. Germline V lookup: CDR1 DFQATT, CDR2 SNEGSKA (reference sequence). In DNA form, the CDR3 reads TGCAGTGCTAGAGGAGGGAACTACGAGCAGTACTTC. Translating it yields CSARGGNYEQYF.

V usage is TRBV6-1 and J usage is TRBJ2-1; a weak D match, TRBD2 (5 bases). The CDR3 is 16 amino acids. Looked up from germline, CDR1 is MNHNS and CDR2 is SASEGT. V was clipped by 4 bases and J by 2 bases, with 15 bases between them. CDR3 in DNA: TGTGCCAGCAGTGGCTACCTGGCGGAGGCCTACAATGAGCAGTTCTTC. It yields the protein CASSGYLAEAYNEQFF.

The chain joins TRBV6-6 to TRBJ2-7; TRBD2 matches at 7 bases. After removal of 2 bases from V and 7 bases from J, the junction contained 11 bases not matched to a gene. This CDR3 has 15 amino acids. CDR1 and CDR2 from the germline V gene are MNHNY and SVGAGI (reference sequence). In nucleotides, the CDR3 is TGTGCCAGCAGTTACCCCCTAGCGGAGCCCGGGGAGCAGTACTTC. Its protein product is CASSYPLAEPGEQYF.

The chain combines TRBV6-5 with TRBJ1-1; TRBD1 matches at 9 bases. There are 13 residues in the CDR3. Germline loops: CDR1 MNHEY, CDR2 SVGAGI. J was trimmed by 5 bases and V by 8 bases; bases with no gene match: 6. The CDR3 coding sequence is TGTGCCAGCTCAGGGACAGGGCGGACTGAAGCTTTCTTT. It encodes CASSGTGRTEAFF.

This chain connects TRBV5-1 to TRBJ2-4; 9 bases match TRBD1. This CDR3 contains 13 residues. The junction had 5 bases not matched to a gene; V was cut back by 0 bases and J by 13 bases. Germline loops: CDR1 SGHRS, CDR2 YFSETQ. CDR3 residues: CASSLGTGDEQYF. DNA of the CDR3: TGCGCCAGCAGCTTGGGGACAGGGGATGAGCAGTACTTC. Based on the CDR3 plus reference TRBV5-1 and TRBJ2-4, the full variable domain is KAGVTQTPRYLIKTRGQQVTLSCSPISGHRSVSWYQQTPGQGLQFLFEYFSETQRNKGNFPGRFSGRQFSNSRSEMNVSTLELGDSALYLCASSLGTGDEQYFGAGTRLSVL.